These T cell receptor beta chains were read from a single sample in a study of shared clonotypes between healthy human individuals. The protocol was immunoSEQ multiplex PCR, while the TCRdb copy is restricted to in-frame clones and leaves out a portion. The data hold more than 2 million clones, with approximately 95% observed a single time. Input material: naive CD8+ T cells sorted from blood. The source of these receptors is a young man in good health. CDR3s include the opening cysteine and the closing phenylalanine or tryptophan. The D gene is left open where the match is weak. Clone size is not always given. Where it is, it says once, few, many or a class for expanded clones.

v_gene	j_gene	d_gene	abundance	CDR3aa	CDR3nt
TRBV11-2	TRBJ1-5	NA	NA	CASSLDGTDGQPQHF	TGTGCCAGCAGCTTAGACGGGACCGATGGGCAGCCCCAGCATTTT
TRBV7-9	TRBJ1-3	TRBD1	NA	CASQQAGTGENNFGNTIYF	TGTGCCAGCCAACAAGCCGGGACAGGGGAGAACAACTTTGGAAACACCATATATTTT
TRBV2	TRBJ2-7	NA	NA	CASGRNYEQYF	TGTGCCAGCGGCCGTAACTACGAGCAGTACTTC
TRBV5-6	TRBJ2-1	NA	NA	CASSADDFDNEQFF	TGTGCCAGCAGCGCGGACGATTTCGACAATGAGCAGTTCTTC
TRBV10-3	TRBJ1-1	NA	few	CAISDRPDEAFF	TGTGCCATCAGCGATCGTCCGGATGAAGCTTTCTTT
TRBV29-1	TRBJ2-5	TRBD2	NA	CSGEGWGGETQYF	TGCAGCGGTGAGGGGTGGGGAGGGGAGACCCAGTACTTC
TRBV18	TRBJ2-7	TRBD2	NA	CASSPPGGETYEQYF	TGTGCCAGCTCACCTCCGGGGGGGGAGACCTACGAGCAGTACTTC
TRBV4-3	TRBJ2-7	TRBD1	NA	CASSQGTGGWSEQYF	TGCGCCAGCAGCCAGGGGACAGGGGGCTGGAGCGAGCAGTACTTC
TRBV18	TRBJ1-6	TRBD1	NA	CASSPPGGQGDSPLHF	TGTGCCAGCTCACCACCAGGGGGACAGGGGGATTCACCCCTCCACTTT
TRBV4-3	TRBJ1-5	NA	NA	CASSQTGSNQPQHF	TGCGCCAGCAGCCAAACAGGTAGCAATCAGCCCCAGCATTTT
TRBV28	TRBJ1-5	NA	NA	CASSSTGGGQPQHF	TGTGCCAGCAGTTCCACGGGGGGAGGTCAGCCCCAGCATTTT
TRBV4-1	TRBJ2-7	NA	NA	CASSPKPGDTYEQYF	TGCGCCAGCAGCCCTAAGCCAGGGGATACCTACGAGCAGTACTTC
TRBV7-8	TRBJ2-6	NA	NA	CASSPLQGWPGANVLTF	TGTGCCAGCAGCCCGTTACAGGGTTGGCCTGGGGCCAACGTCCTGACTTTC
TRBV9	TRBJ1-2	NA	NA	CASSPTENYGYTF	TGTGCCAGCAGCCCGACGGAAAACTATGGCTACACCTTC
TRBV7-9	TRBJ2-7	TRBD2	NA	CASSLSATVTSDEQYF	TGTGCCAGCAGCTTAAGTGCGACCGTGACTAGCGACGAGCAGTACTTC
TRBV27	TRBJ1-2	TRBD1	once	CASSLTGGFDYGYTF	TGTGCCAGCAGTTTGACAGGGGGATTTGACTATGGCTACACCTTC
TRBV7-9	TRBJ1-2	TRBD1	NA	CASSLVPGQGAPYGYTF	TGTGCCAGCAGTCTAGTCCCGGGACAGGGGGCCCCCTATGGCTACACCTTC
TRBV4-1	TRBJ1-1	NA	NA	CASSQGYFREAFF	TGCGCCAGCAGCCAAGGTTATTTTCGTGAAGCTTTCTTT
TRBV2	TRBJ1-1	NA	NA	CASTGGPLGDTEAFF	TGTGCCAGCACGGGGGGGCCTTTAGGAGACACTGAAGCTTTCTTT
TRBV7-3	TRBJ2-1	NA	NA	CASSLATDNEQFF	TGTGCCAGCAGCTTAGCGACGGACAATGAGCAGTTCTTC
TRBV6-1	TRBJ2-7	NA	NA	CASSEGTYEQYF	TGTGCCAGCAGTGAAGGAACATACGAGCAGTACTTC
TRBV2	TRBJ2-7	NA	NA	CASTGNSYEQYF	TGTGCCAGCACCGGAAACTCCTACGAGCAGTACTTC
TRBV15	TRBJ2-7	NA	NA	CATSTQAGSYEQYF	TGTGCCACCAGCACCCAAGCCGGCTCCTACGAGCAGTACTTC
TRBV11-2	TRBJ2-7	NA	NA	CASSFSQGHEQYF	TGTGCCAGCAGCTTCTCTCAGGGCCACGAGCAGTACTTC
TRBV15	TRBJ2-1	NA	NA	CATSRGGWGVHEEFF	TGTGCCACCAGCAGAGGAGGGTGGGGGGTACACGAGGAGTTCTTC
TRBV5-6	TRBJ2-7	TRBD1	NA	CASSLGGLYNSYEQYF	TGTGCCAGCAGCTTAGGGGGCTTATATAATTCCTACGAGCAGTACTTC
TRBV23-1	TRBJ2-7	TRBD1	NA	CASSPNGTDYEQYF	TGCGCCAGCAGTCCCAACGGGACAGACTACGAGCAGTACTTC
TRBV27	TRBJ2-2	TRBD2	NA	CASSSGLAGPTGELFF	TGTGCCAGCAGTTCCGGACTAGCGGGTCCCACCGGGGAGCTGTTTTTT
TRBV4-1	TRBJ2-1	NA	NA	CASSHRRGYNEQFF	TGCGCCAGCAGCCACAGGCGGGGATACAATGAGCAGTTCTTC
TRBV5-6	TRBJ1-2	NA	NA	CASSLASQANYGYTF	TGTGCCAGCAGCTTGGCCTCACAGGCCAACTATGGCTACACCTTC
TRBV6-5	TRBJ2-7	NA	few	CASSYRDNYEQYF	TGTGCCAGCAGTTACCGGGACAACTACGAGCAGTACTTC
TRBV27	TRBJ2-3	NA	NA	CASSLGQGGSTDTQYF	TGTGCCAGCAGTTTAGGACAGGGAGGGAGCACAGATACGCAGTATTTT
TRBV5-5	TRBJ2-3	TRBD1	NA	CASSSPGGTSTDTQYF	TGTGCCAGCAGCTCCCCAGGGGGAACGAGCACAGATACGCAGTATTTT
TRBV29-1	TRBJ1-1	TRBD1	NA	CSVEVRDRATRMNTEAFF	TGCAGCGTTGAAGTAAGGGACAGGGCTACGCGAATGAACACTGAAGCTTTCTTT
TRBV5-4	TRBJ2-7	NA	NA	CASSPSAEGGSPYEQYF	TGTGCCAGCAGCCCTTCCGCGGAGGGTGGTAGCCCCTACGAGCAGTACTTC
TRBV2	TRBJ1-3	NA	NA	CASSPDSSGNTIYF	TGTGCCAGCAGTCCGGACAGCTCTGGAAACACCATATATTTT
TRBV5-6	TRBJ2-7	NA	NA	CASSLTDTGEQYF	TGTGCCAGCAGCTTGACCGATACGGGGGAGCAGTACTTC
TRBV5-4	TRBJ2-3	NA	NA	CASSLNWADTQYF	TGTGCCAGCAGCCTAAATTGGGCAGATACGCAGTATTTT
TRBV28	TRBJ1-1	TRBD1	NA	CASSPGTGIGNTEAFF	TGTGCCAGCAGTCCGGGGACAGGTATTGGGAACACTGAAGCTTTCTTT
TRBV9	TRBJ2-7	NA	once	CASSVTAGHTYEQYF	TGTGCCAGCAGCGTTACAGCGGGTCACACCTACGAGCAGTACTTC
TRBV6-6	TRBJ1-5	TRBD1	NA	CASSLTSTGGNQPQHF	TGTGCCAGCAGTTTAACATCGACAGGGGGGAATCAGCCCCAGCATTTT
TRBV4-1	TRBJ1-3	NA	NA	CASSQEVTNSGNTIYF	TGCGCCAGCAGCCAAGAAGTCACGAACTCTGGAAACACCATATATTTT
TRBV30	TRBJ1-6	NA	NA	CAWSVRRENSYNSPLHF	TGTGCCTGGAGTGTACGCAGAGAAAATTCCTATAATTCACCCCTCCACTTT
TRBV18	TRBJ2-2	NA	NA	CASSPEGFNTGELFF	TGTGCCAGCTCACCGGAAGGGTTCAACACCGGGGAGCTGTTTTTT
TRBV7-9	TRBJ1-5	NA	NA	CASSLAMADNQPQHF	TGTGCCAGCAGCTTAGCGATGGCAGACAATCAGCCCCAGCATTTT
TRBV11-2	TRBJ2-7	NA	NA	CASSLGLRSYEQYF	TGTGCCAGCAGCTTAGGGCTTAGGTCCTACGAGCAGTACTTC
TRBV5-1	TRBJ2-7	TRBD1	NA	CASSPDWDSRSYEQYF	TGCGCCAGCAGCCCCGATTGGGACAGCCGCTCCTACGAGCAGTACTTC
TRBV7-9	TRBJ1-1	TRBD1	NA	CASSLVGQGVPEAFF	TGTGCCAGCAGCTTAGTAGGACAGGGAGTGCCTGAAGCTTTCTTT
TRBV19	TRBJ2-2	NA	NA	CASSKGGPGELFF	TGTGCCAGTAGTAAAGGGGGGCCCGGGGAGCTGTTTTTT
TRBV6-5	TRBJ2-2	NA	NA	CASSYSQGFGTGELFF	TGTGCCAGCAGTTACTCGCAAGGGTTTGGGACCGGGGAGCTGTTTTTT
TRBV6-1	TRBJ2-7	TRBD1	NA	CASSGDRFTYEQYF	TGTGCCAGCAGTGGGGACAGGTTTACCTACGAGCAGTACTTC
TRBV4-2	TRBJ2-5	TRBD2	NA	CASSQGPGGGETQYF	TGTGCCAGCAGCCAAGGCCCGGGAGGGGGAGAGACCCAGTACTTC
TRBV4-1	TRBJ1-1	NA	NA	CASSQDDNSGTEAFF	TGCGCCAGCAGCCAAGACGATAACTCTGGCACTGAAGCTTTCTTT
TRBV29-1	TRBJ2-1	TRBD2	NA	CSAKGGENYNEQFF	TGCAGCGCTAAGGGAGGGGAAAACTACAATGAGCAGTTCTTC
TRBV9	TRBJ2-3	TRBD1	NA	CASSGHRGRTDTQYF	TGTGCCAGCAGCGGCCACAGGGGGCGCACAGATACGCAGTATTTT
TRBV6-1	TRBJ2-1	NA	once	CASIGAGEQFF	TGTGCCAGCATTGGGGCCGGTGAGCAGTTCTTC
TRBV11-2	TRBJ2-5	NA	NA	CASSLVPYQETQYF	TGTGCCAGCAGCTTAGTCCCGTACCAAGAGACCCAGTACTTC
TRBV27	TRBJ2-7	NA	NA	CASSSRGLGSYEQYF	TGTGCCAGCAGTAGCAGGGGACTGGGCTCCTACGAGCAGTACTTC